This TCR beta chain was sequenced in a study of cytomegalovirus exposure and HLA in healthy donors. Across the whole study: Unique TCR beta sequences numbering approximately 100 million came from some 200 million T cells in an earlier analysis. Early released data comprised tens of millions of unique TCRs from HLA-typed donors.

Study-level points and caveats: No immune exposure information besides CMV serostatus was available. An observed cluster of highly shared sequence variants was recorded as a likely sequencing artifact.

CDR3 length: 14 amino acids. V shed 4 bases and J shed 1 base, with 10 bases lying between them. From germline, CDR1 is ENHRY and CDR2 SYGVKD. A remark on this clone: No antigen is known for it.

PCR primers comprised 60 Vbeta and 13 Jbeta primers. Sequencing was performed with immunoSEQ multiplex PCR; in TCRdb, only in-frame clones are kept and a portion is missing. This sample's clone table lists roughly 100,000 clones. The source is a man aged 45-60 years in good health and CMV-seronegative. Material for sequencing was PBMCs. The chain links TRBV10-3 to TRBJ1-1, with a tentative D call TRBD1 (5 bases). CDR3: CAISATTANTEAFF. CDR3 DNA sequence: TGTGCCATCAGTGCCACGACAGCGAACACTGAAGCTTTCTTT.